The source of this T cell receptor (beta chain) is a study of metastatic and nonmetastatic thyroid tumors. On the study more broadly: Across blood and tumor or nodule tissue, repertoires from malignant and benign thyroid patients were compared with one another.

Among the patients, none had received any treatment before thyroid surgery. As handled by the study authors: Clinicopathological groups of papillary thyroid cancer showed CDR3 differences that were used to build a distant-metastasis classifier. Using MiXCR, TCRdb reanalyzed the PCR reads. These V and J calls rely on TCRdb rather than the paper's analysis. Among some 33,000 clones listed, more than 10% were seen once. The CDR3 runs to 17 residues. Germline V gene lookup returns CDR1 LGHDT and CDR2 YNNKEL (reference sequence). The V gene lost 3 bases and the J gene lost 1 base, with 18 bases spanning the gap. This clone was counted ten times or more. Its antigen is as yet unknown. Findings and limits, study-wide: The study reportedly found significantly higher TCR beta diversity in malignant thyroid tumors than benign nodules, in blood and tumor.

The TCR was taken from a female donor with papillary thyroid cancer or a benign thyroid nodule (not recorded which). Some clones in this sample may be carry-over from other donors' samples. Sequenced input: blood. The chain couples TRBV3-1 to TRBJ1-1; D not certain. CDR3 sequence reads: CASSQVDPTPTNTEAFF. The DNA of the CDR3 is TGTGCCAGCAGCCAGGTTGATCCTACCCCAACGAACACTGAAGCTTTCTTT. Filled out from reference TRBV3-1 and TRBJ1-1, the complete variable domain reads DTAVSQTPKYLVTQMGNDKSIKCEQNLGHDTMYWYKQDSKKFLKIMFSYNNKELIINETVPNRFSPKSPDKAHLNLHINSLELGDSAVYFCASSQVDPTPTNTEAFFGQGTRLTVV.